This record covers a single T cell receptor (beta chain). Its antigen is unidentified. An immunoSEQ assay, version v3.0, was performed at survey level. TCRdb keeps only in-frame clones here, not all; method: immunoSEQ multiplex PCR. The sample contains about 32,000 clones, 85% of which appear only once. This sample was taken from a study of long-term antiretroviral therapy in people with HIV. V dropped 5 bases and J dropped 3 bases, with 17 bases sitting between them. This CDR3 has 15 amino acids. CDR1 MNHEY and CDR2 SMNVEV come from the germline V gene (reference sequence). Participants living with HIV all received treatment in the United States. Broader study findings: Dominant in the repertoire at all time points were clones expanded before ART.

The clonotype was recovered from a man aged 18 to 29 with HIV. The specimen was unsorted PBMCs, collected approximately 3.5 years after starting antiretroviral therapy. The chain links TRBV27 to TRBJ2-7; a weak D match, TRBD2 (5 bases). CDR3 in amino acids: CASSPGRGISYEQYF. CDR3 DNA sequence: TGTGCCAGCAGTCCGGGAAGAGGGATAAGCTACGAGCAGTACTTC.